The 25 T cell receptor beta chains reported below all come from one sample, sequenced in a study of T cell responses to AZD1222 COVID-19 vaccine (dated by TCRdb to 2020 to 2022). The protocol used for the library was the immunoSEQ multiplex PCR assay. TCRdb retrieved this table from immuneACCESS and kept in-frame rearrangements only. Not all clones are present; in checked studies, unresolved V genes account for under half, and no reason is known for the remainder. In all, the sample holds approximately 120,000 clones, and over 85% of those were seen once. The ten largest clones represent under 4% of the sample. Per the publication, the time point label means: baseline before first vaccination. The sequencing here drew on peripheral blood, taken on day 0 of AZD1222 vaccination. The receptors shown here come from an adult in good health.

The rearrangement joins TRBV28 to TRBJ2-5; D possibly corresponds to TRBD1 (7 bases). The CDR3 runs to 15 residues. The V end was cut by 6 bases, the J end by 5 bases, with 19 bases between. Germline V gene lookup returns CDR1 MDHEN and CDR2 SYDVKM. In DNA, the CDR3 is TGTGCCAGCAGCAGGGGGGACAGCCCCGCGGAGACCCAGTACTTC. Translating it yields CASSRGDSPAETQYF.

The CDR3 here is CASSPTRQGSTEAFF. DNA for the CDR3: TGTGCCAGCAGCCCTACCCGACAGGGTAGCACTGAAGCTTTCTTT. This chain uses TRBV7-2 with TRBJ1-1; 7 bases map to TRBD1. With V trimmed by 5 bases and J by 4 bases, 10 bases remained unmatched. In germline, CDR1 is SGHTA, CDR2 FQGNSA. This CDR3 is 15 amino acids long.

The chain carries TRBV6-1 and TRBJ2-1; tentatively, D is TRBD1 (6 bases). The CDR3 contains 14 residues. Germline CDR1 reads MNHNS; CDR2 reads SASEGT. Trimming removed 3 bases from V and 3 bases from J, with 9 bases in between. CDR3 sequence (DNA): TGTGCCAGCAGTGACCAGGGGTTCTACAATGAGCAGTTCTTC. Translated, it gives CASSDQGFYNEQFF.

The V and J genes are TRBV2 and TRBJ2-7, with D perhaps matching TRBD1 (6 bases). The CDR3 is made up of 14 amino acids. V was cut by 3 bases and J by 0 bases, with 9 bases left in between. Germline lookup yields CDR1 SNHLY and CDR2 FYNNEI. The CDR3 region has the DNA TGTGCCAGCAGTGATGACAGGATCTCCTACGAGCAGTACTTC. It is translated as CASSDDRISYEQYF.

This chain links TRBV12-5 with TRBJ2-3; 10 nucleotides align to TRBD1. The junction had 6 bases not matched to a gene; V was cut back by 2 bases and J by 4 bases. The CDR3 totals 16 residues. Germline V gene lookup returns CDR1 LGHNT and CDR2 FRNRAP. The CDR3 is CASGLRDRGGADTQYF. CDR3 DNA: TGTGCTAGTGGTTTGAGGGACAGGGGTGGAGCAGATACGCAGTATTTT.

The rearrangement links TRBV5-1 to TRBJ1-4, with D maybe TRBD1 (6 bases). Germline assignment: CDR1 SGHRS and CDR2 YFSETQ. Deletions cut 3 bases from V and 3 bases from J, with 12 bases between. This CDR3 comprises 15 residues. The CDR3 here is CASSWAGVANEKLFF. DNA for the CDR3: TGCGCCAGCAGCTGGGCAGGGGTGGCTAATGAAAAACTGTTTTTT.

The CDR3 sequence: CASSVAATDTQYF. Here the CDR3 DNA reads TGTGCCAGCAGCGTAGCCGCCACAGATACGCAGTATTTT. The chain recombines TRBV9 with TRBJ2-3; D is undetermined. CDR3 length equals 13 residues. V lost 0 bases and J 2 bases, leaving 4 bases between the germline ends. Germline loops: CDR1 SGDLS, CDR2 YYNGEE.

The chain is built from TRBV28 and TRBJ1-5, with D tentatively TRBD1 (5 bases). Trimming stripped 10 bases from V and 3 bases from J, with 13 bases between. This CDR3 has 13 amino acids. Germline values: CDR1 MDHEN, CDR2 SYDVKM. For the CDR3, the DNA is TGTGCCACCTCACGACAGCACAATCAGCCCCAGCATTTT. This codes for CATSRQHNQPQHF.

The chain couples TRBV6-5 to TRBJ2-3; 10 bases match TRBD2. The CDR3 has 15 amino acids. V lost 6 bases and J lost 3; bases outside the gene matches: 6. Germline values: CDR1 MNHEY, CDR2 SVGAGI. CDR3 protein: CASRSSGSGTDTQYF. CDR3 DNA sequence: TGTGCCAGCAGGTCTAGCGGGAGTGGAACAGATACGCAGTATTTT.

This chain uses TRBV3-1 (or the pseudogene TRBV3-2) with TRBJ2-7, with D unresolved. Germline V gene data show CDR1 as LGHDT and CDR2 as YNNKEL (reference sequence). V was pared by 4 bases and J by 2 bases, with 12 bases between. CDR3 length: 14 residues. CDR3 in amino acids: CASSRDLSAYEQYF. The CDR3 DNA reads as TGTGCCAGCAGCCGTGATCTGTCCGCCTACGAGCAGTACTTC.

The rearrangement uses TRBV24-1 and TRBJ1-5; TRBD1 agrees at 11 bases. Germline CDR1 is KGHDR and CDR2 is SFDVKD. Unmatched junction bases numbered 4, after V lost 6 bases and J lost 4 bases. The CDR3 length is 15 residues. Written as DNA, the CDR3 is TGTGCCACCAGTCCCCGGGACAGGGGGAATCAGCCCCAGCATTTT. As protein: CATSPRDRGNQPQHF.

This clone was seen a single time. The chain joins TRBV4-3 to TRBJ1-3; 8 bases are shared with TRBD1. The CDR3 has 16 residues. Germline loops: CDR1 LGHNA, CDR2 YSLEER. The V and J ends lost 3 bases and 0 bases, in that order; junction bases with no gene match: 4. CDR3 DNA sequence: TGCGCCAGCAGCCAGGGAACAGGGGGCTCTGGAAACACCATATATTTT. Translated, it gives CASSQGTGGSGNTIYF.

The V call is TRBV7-6, the J call TRBJ1-3; D remains unclear. In germline, CDR1 is SGHVS, CDR2 FNYEAQ. The CDR3 sequence is 14 residues long. Trimming removed 1 base at V and 0 bases at J, with 4 bases between. The CDR3 is CASSLGASGNTIYF. In DNA form, the CDR3 reads TGTGCCAGCAGCTTAGGGGCCTCTGGAAACACCATATATTTT.

This clone is a singleton in its sample. This chain links TRBV18 with TRBJ2-3; D is unresolved. Looked up from germline, CDR1 is KGHSH and CDR2 is LQKENI. CDR3 length equals 13 residues. Trimming removed 6 bases at V and 4 bases at J, with 11 bases between. The CDR3, as DNA: TGTGCCAGCTCCGACCAGATGGCAGATACGCAGTATTTT. Translating gives CASSDQMADTQYF.

This chain connects TRBV11-1 to TRBJ1-5, with TRBD1 identical over 9 bases. The germline V gene has CDR1 SGHAT and CDR2 FQDESV (reference sequence). Losses at the gene ends were 6 bases for V and 7 bases for J; bases not matched to a gene: 4. The CDR3 consists of 13 residues. DNA of the CDR3: TGTGCCAGCAGTTTTGACAGGGGGCAGCCCCAGCATTTT. This encodes CASSFDRGQPQHF.

The V and J genes are TRBV4-1 and TRBJ2-7; TRBD1 matches 8 bases. V lost 5 bases and J lost 3; bases outside the gene matches: 15. CDR3 length: 17 residues. Germline V lookup: CDR1 MGHRA, CDR2 YSYEKL. The CDR3 sequence: CASSERGQASSLYEQYF. The CDR3 coding sequence is TGCGCCAGCAGCGAACGGGGACAGGCGTCCAGCCTCTACGAGCAGTACTTC.

The table lists this clone with a few counts. The chain recombines TRBV6-5 with TRBJ1-2; no firm D call. Per the germline V gene, CDR1 is MNHEY and CDR2 is SVGAGI. The germline V and J ends were trimmed by 0 bases and 6 bases, with 14 bases remaining between them. CDR3 length: 15 amino acids. The CDR3 DNA sequence: TGTGCCAGCAGTTACTCGGGAGCAAGAGTCGATGGCTACACCTTC. This gives the protein CASSYSGARVDGYTF.

The genes are TRBV24-1 and TRBJ1-2; no definite D call. From germline, CDR1 is KGHDR and CDR2 SFDVKD. The CDR3 is 13 residues long. V gave up 0 bases and J gave up 8 bases, with 9 bases separating them. CDR3 in amino acids: CATSDLKRAGYTF. The CDR3 bases are TGTGCCACCAGTGATTTGAAGCGGGCAGGCTACACCTTC.

This sequence joins TRBV2 and TRBJ2-7, with D perhaps TRBD2 (6 bases). The germline V gene has CDR1 SNHLY and CDR2 FYNNEI. V dropped 10 bases and J dropped 2 bases, with 15 bases sitting between them. The CDR3 consists of 13 residues. The CDR3 sequence: CATRSGATYEQYF. CDR3 DNA sequence: TGTGCCACCCGTAGCGGTGCAACCTACGAGCAGTACTTC.

This clone was seen once. V usage is TRBV20-1 and J usage is TRBJ2-7; 9 nucleotides line up with TRBD1. Germline V CDR1 and CDR2: DFQATT, SNEGSKA (reference sequence). The CDR3 loop spans 13 amino acids. V lost 3 bases, J lost 5 bases, and 5 bases stayed unmatched. The chain's CDR3 is CSASGDREHEQYF. CDR3 bases: TGCAGTGCTAGTGGGGACAGGGAACACGAGCAGTACTTC.

The V call is TRBV29-1, the J call TRBJ2-3; 7 positions match TRBD2. The CDR3 is 14 amino acids. J gave up 4 bases and V 6 bases, and 10 bases lay outside the gene matches. CDR1 and CDR2 (germline): SQVTM, ANQGSEA. CDR3 in DNA: TGCAGCGTGTTGGGGGGGAGGGGCGCAGATACGCAGTATTTT. Amino acid sequence: CSVLGGRGADTQYF.

V gene TRBV15 combines with J gene TRBJ2-1; 7 nucleotides agree with TRBD2. This CDR3 spans 16 amino acids. Per the germline V gene, CDR1 is LNHNV and CDR2 is YYDKDF (reference sequence). After removal of 1 base from V and 0 bases from J, the junction contained 3 bases not matched to a gene. CDR3 nucleotide sequence: TGTGCCACCAGCAGAGGCGGGAGATACTCCTACAATGAGCAGTTCTTC. This translates into CATSRGGRYSYNEQFF.

The chain carries TRBV5-6 and TRBJ2-5; no definite D call. The CDR3 has 16 residues. Trimming removed 4 bases from V and 2 bases from J, with 18 bases in between. Looked up from germline, CDR1 is SGHDT and CDR2 is YYEEEE. CDR3 DNA sequence: TGTGCCAGCAGCCTTGTACCGGGTCACCCACAAGAGACCCAGTACTTC. Its translation: CASSLVPGHPQETQYF.

The rearrangement links TRBV6-5 to TRBJ1-6; 7 bases agree with TRBD1. Germline-derived CDR1 and CDR2 are MNHEY and SVGAGI. The junction had 8 bases not matched to a gene; V was cut back by 6 bases and J by 9 bases. The CDR3 consists of 14 residues. CDR3 in amino acids: CASSRQGVTSPLHF. The CDR3 DNA reads as TGTGCCAGCAGCCGACAGGGTGTTACTTCACCCCTCCACTTT.

This clone turned up a few times. The J gene is TRBJ1-2, the V gene TRBV4-2; a possible D gene is TRBD1 (5 bases). The CDR3 spans 14 residues. The V end lost 2 bases, the J end lost 3 bases, and 10 bases lay between the germline ends. The germline V gene has CDR1 LGHNA and CDR2 YNFKEQ. The CDR3, as DNA: TGTGCCAGCAGCCAACGAGAAGGGGACTATGGCTACACCTTC. It translates to CASSQREGDYGYTF.